The clone carrying this T cell receptor beta chain has at least ten counts. As yet, its antigen is unknown. The sample belongs to a study of T cells after yellow fever vaccination. Study context: With SMART-Seq v4 Ultra Low Input, the fractions containing low cell numbers were prepared. Study results and limitations: Contamination of FACS-sorted repertoires by abundant clonotypes from the bulk population could occur. Booster sampling recovered most clones from primary vaccination (approximately 97% CD4, around 88% CD8).

Template switching by 5'RACE produced TCR cDNA, adding a universal primer site and UMIs. Using its own MiXCR run on the 5' RACE reads, TCRdb lists one record per CDR3 protein. The table lists about 400,000 distinct CDR3 sequences, 6.2% of them singletons. This TCR was sampled from a man aged 25 to 45 who received the YFV17D yellow fever vaccine. Here the sequenced sample was PBMCs, taken 5 days after the yellow fever booster vaccination.

The CDR3 region is CASTTFKGSSYNEQFF. CDR3 coding DNA: TGTGCCAGCACAACCTTTAAGGGTAGCTCCTACAATGAGCAGTTCTTC. The chain joins TRBV27 to TRBJ2-1; D not resolved. V lost 7 bases and J 0 bases, leaving 16 bases between the germline ends. Germline-derived CDR1 and CDR2 are MNHEY and SMNVEV (reference sequence). CDR3 length: 16 residues.